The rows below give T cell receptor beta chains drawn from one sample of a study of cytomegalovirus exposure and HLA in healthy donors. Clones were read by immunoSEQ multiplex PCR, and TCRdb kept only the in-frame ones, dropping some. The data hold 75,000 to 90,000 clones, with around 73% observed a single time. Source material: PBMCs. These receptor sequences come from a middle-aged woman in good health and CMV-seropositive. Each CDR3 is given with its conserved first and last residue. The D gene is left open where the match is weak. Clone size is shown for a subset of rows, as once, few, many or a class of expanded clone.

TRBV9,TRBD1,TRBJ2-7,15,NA,CASSAGTGPSYEQYF,TGTGCCAGCAGCGCGGGGACAGGGCCTTCCTACGAGCAGTACTTC
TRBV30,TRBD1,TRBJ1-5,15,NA,CAWSVGDSSNQPQHF,TGTGCCTGGAGTGTAGGGGACAGCTCTAATCAGCCCCAGCATTTT
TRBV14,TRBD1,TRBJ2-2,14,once,CASSLGQGPGELFF,TGTGCCAGCAGCCTGGGACAGGGGCCGGGGGAGCTGTTTTTT
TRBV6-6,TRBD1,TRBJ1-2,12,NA,CASSRDSYGYTF,TGTGCCAGCAGTCGGGACAGTTATGGCTACACCTTC
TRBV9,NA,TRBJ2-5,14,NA,CASSVDLVIETQYF,TGTGCCAGCAGCGTAGATCTAGTTATAGAGACCCAGTACTTC
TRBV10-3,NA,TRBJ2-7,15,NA,CAISEPSRGSGEQYF,TGTGCCATCAGTGAGCCGAGCAGGGGAAGTGGCGAGCAGTACTTC
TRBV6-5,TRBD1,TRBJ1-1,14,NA,CASRRDRMNTEAFF,TGTGCCAGCAGGCGGGACAGAATGAACACTGAAGCTTTCTTT
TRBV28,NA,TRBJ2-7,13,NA,CASSLRGTYEQYF,TGTGCCAGCAGTTTAAGGGGGACCTACGAGCAGTACTTC
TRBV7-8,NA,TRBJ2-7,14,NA,CASSLVLIWAEQYF,TGTGCCAGCAGCTTAGTCCTTATCTGGGCCGAGCAGTACTTC
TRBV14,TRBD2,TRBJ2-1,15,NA,CASSSLAGGNNEQFF,TGTGCCAGCAGCTCCCTAGCGGGGGGAAACAATGAGCAGTTCTTC
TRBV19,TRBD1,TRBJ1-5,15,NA,CASSILGTGNQPQHF,TGTGCCAGTAGTATTTTAGGGACAGGAAACCAGCCCCAGCATTTT
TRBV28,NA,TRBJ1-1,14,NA,CASSLGGPNTEAFF,TGTGCCAGCAGTTTAGGGGGCCCGAACACTGAAGCTTTCTTT
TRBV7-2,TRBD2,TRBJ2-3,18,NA,CASPTIPGLAGGLDTQYF,TGTGCCAGCCCGACAATTCCGGGACTAGCGGGGGGCCTGGATACGCAGTATTTT
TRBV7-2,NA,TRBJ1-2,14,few,CASSLTQAVYGYTF,TGTGCCAGCAGCTTAACCCAGGCAGTCTATGGCTACACCTTC
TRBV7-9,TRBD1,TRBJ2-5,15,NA,CASSSEDRGLKTQYF,TGTGCCAGCAGCTCTGAGGACAGGGGGCTTAAGACCCAGTACTTC
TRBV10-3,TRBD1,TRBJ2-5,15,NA,CAISDPGQGGETQYF,TGTGCCATCAGTGACCCGGGACAGGGTGGGGAGACCCAGTACTTC
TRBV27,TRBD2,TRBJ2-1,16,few,CASSFSGTSGVNEQFF,TGTGCCAGCAGTTTCTCCGGGACTAGTGGCGTTAATGAGCAGTTCTTC
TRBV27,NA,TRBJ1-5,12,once,CASKEGGQPQHF,TGTGCCAGCAAGGAGGGTGGTCAGCCCCAGCATTTT
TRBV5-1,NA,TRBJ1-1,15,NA,CASTPTGLLNTEAFF,TGCGCCAGCACGCCAACAGGGCTATTGAACACTGAAGCTTTCTTT
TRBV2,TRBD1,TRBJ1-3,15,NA,CASSGTGRTGNTIYF,TGTGCCAGCAGTGGGACAGGGCGTACTGGAAACACCATATATTTT
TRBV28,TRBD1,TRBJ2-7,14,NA,CASSLGTGPYEQYF,TGTGCCAGCAGTTTAGGGACAGGGCCTTACGAGCAGTACTTC
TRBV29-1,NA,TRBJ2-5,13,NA,CSVDLGSQETQYF,TGCAGCGTTGATTTGGGCTCCCAAGAGACCCAGTACTTC
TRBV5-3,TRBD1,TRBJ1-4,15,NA,CARSEGRGRKEKLFF,TGTGCCAGAAGCGAGGGCAGGGGGCGCAAGGAAAAACTGTTTTTT
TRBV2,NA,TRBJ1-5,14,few,CASRGPVGNQPQHF,TGTGCCAGCAGGGGGCCTGTCGGGAATCAGCCCCAGCATTTT
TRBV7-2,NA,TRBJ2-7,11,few,CASSLYYEQYF,TGTGCCAGCAGCTTATACTACGAGCAGTACTTC
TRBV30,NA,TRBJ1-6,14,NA,CAWSVRGYGSPLHF,TGTGCCTGGAGTGTAAGGGGGTATGGTTCACCCCTCCACTTT
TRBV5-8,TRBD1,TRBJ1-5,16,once,CASSFRGQGNGQPQHF,TGTGCCAGCAGCTTTAGGGGACAGGGGAACGGTCAGCCCCAGCATTTT
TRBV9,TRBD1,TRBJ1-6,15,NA,CASRRRDRDNSPLHF,TGTGCCAGCAGACGCCGGGACAGGGATAATTCACCCCTCCACTTT
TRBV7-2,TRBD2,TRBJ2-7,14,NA,CASSSSGGSYEQYF,TGTGCCAGCAGCTCAAGCGGGGGATCCTACGAGCAGTACTTC